The rows below give T cell receptor beta chains drawn from one sample of a study of sequential checkpoint blockade in melanoma. TCRdb keeps only in-frame clones here, not all; method: immunoSEQ multiplex PCR. The sample includes 15,000 or so clones, about 70% seen only once; the top ten take 20% to 25%. Sample: CD8+ T cells sorted from blood (inferred from file names), taken from a patient given nivolumab and ipilimumab in sequence. The receptors here all came from a human donor with melanoma. Each CDR3 is given with its conserved first and last residue. D genes are given only for firm matches. Clone size, where shown, is once, few, many, or a class for clones that have expanded.

d_call clone_size cdr3_length j_call v_call cdr3_nt cdr3_aa
TRBD1 few 15 TRBJ1-2 TRBV7-2 TGTGCCAGCAGCTTTTCCCCCCCCGACAGGGGTGGCTACACCTTC CASSFSPPDRGGYTF
TRBD1 few 16 TRBJ1-2 TRBV2 TGTGCCAGCAGTCCGACAGGGGGAGTCTTCTCCTATGGCTACACCTTC CASSPTGGVFSYGYTF
. . 15 TRBJ2-5 TRBV27 TGTGCCAGCAGTTTTTTCTTCGGAGGTAAAGAGACCCAGTACTTC CASSFFFGGKETQYF
TRBD2 . 17 TRBJ2-6 TRBV7-3 TGTGCCAGCAGCTCAACGGGGGGGAACTCTGGGGCCAACGTCCTGACTTTC CASSSTGGNSGANVLTF
. few 11 TRBJ1-1 TRBV12-5 TGTGCTAGTGGACATAACACTGAAGCTTTCTTT CASGHNTEAFF
TRBD2 . 15 TRBJ2-2 TRBV5-1 TGCGCCAGCAGCTCGTACGGGGGGGCCGCCGGGGAGCTGTTTTTT CASSSYGGAAGELFF
TRBD1 . 13 TRBJ2-7 TRBV6-5 TGTGCCAGCACCTACAGGGGCTTCTACGAGCAGTACTTC CASTYRGFYEQYF
TRBD1 . 14 TRBJ1-4 TRBV9 TGTGCCAGCAGCACCGGGACAGGGAATGAAAAACTGTTTTTT CASSTGTGNEKLFF
TRBD1 . 15 TRBJ1-5 TRBV7-9 TGTGCCAGCAGCTCCGGGACAGGGGTTTATCAGCCCCAGCATTTT CASSSGTGVYQPQHF
. . 16 TRBJ1-1 TRBV19 TGTGCCAGTAGTATTTACAGGGAAGTCATGAACACTGAAGCTTTCTTT CASSIYREVMNTEAFF
. . 15 TRBJ1-4 TRBV5-4 TGTGCCAGCAGCTTGTCTGAGCATCATAATGAAAAACTGTTTTTT CASSLSEHHNEKLFF
TRBD2 . 16 TRBJ2-2 TRBV9 TGTGCCAGCAGCGTAGAACGGGGGGGCCCCGTCGGGGAGCTGTTTTTT CASSVERGGPVGELFF
TRBD2 . 19 TRBJ2-3 TRBV9 TGTGCCAGCAGCGCTCCCCTGGTCGGGGGGAATCGCCACCCAAATACGCAGTATTTT CASSAPLVGGNRHPNTQYF
. . 11 TRBJ1-2 TRBV7-9 TGTGCCAGCAGCTCTACCGATGGCTACACCTTC CASSSTDGYTF
TRBD2 . 17 TRBJ2-5 TRBV5-1 TGCGCCAGCAGCTCAGGACTAGCGGGGGCCATCCAAGAGACCCAGTACTTC CASSSGLAGAIQETQYF
. . 18 TRBJ2-1 TRBV19 TGTGCCAGTAGTATAGTGGGGGAAGGGGGGGGGTCCTACAATGAGCAGTTCTTC CASSIVGEGGGSYNEQFF
. . 12 TRBJ2-3 TRBV19 TGTGCCAGTGACACTAACGGGGGTGCGCAGTATTTT CASDTNGGAQYF
. . 15 TRBJ2-7 TRBV10-3 TGTGCCATCAGTGAGTCCTCAGGGGAGGGCTACGAGCAGTACTTC CAISESSGEGYEQYF
. . 11 TRBJ1-3 TRBV6-1 TGTGCCACCTACTGGTTCCACACCATATATTTT CATYWFHTIYF
TRBD1 once 13 TRBJ1-2 TRBV7-9 TGTGCCAGCAGGGTAGGGGGCAACTATGGCTACACCTTC CASRVGGNYGYTF
. . 16 TRBJ1-1 TRBV27 TGTGCCAGCAGTTCCTCCCGACAGGCTTACAACACTGAAGCTTTCTTT CASSSSRQAYNTEAFF
TRBD2 . 15 TRBJ2-3 TRBV6-1 TGTGCCAGCAGTGCCCAAGCGGGGGGCACAGATACGCAGTATTTT CASSAQAGGTDTQYF
TRBD1 . 13 TRBJ1-2 TRBV6-5 TGTGCCAGCAGGCCCGGGACAGGCTATGGCTACACCTTC CASRPGTGYGYTF
TRBD2 . 15 TRBJ2-2 TRBV4-3 TGCGCCAGCAGCCCCGGGACTAGCGGGACCGGGGAGCTGTTTTTT CASSPGTSGTGELFF
. . 16 TRBJ2-7 TRBV7-6 TGTGCCAGCAGCTTAGGTACAGGATTGGGTAGCTACGAGCAGTACTTC CASSLGTGLGSYEQYF
. . 15 TRBJ2-2 TRBV6-1 TGTGCCAGCAGTCAGGGACAAACGAACACCGGGGAGCTGTTTTTT CASSQGQTNTGELFF
TRBD1 few 16 TRBJ2-2 TRBV7-9 TGTGCCAGCAGCCAGGGGGAGACAGGGGTGACCGGGGAGCTGTTTTTT CASSQGETGVTGELFF
TRBD1 . 16 TRBJ1-2 TRBV18 TGTGCCAGCTCACCGGACTGGACAGGGCGCTCCGGTGGCTACACCTTC CASSPDWTGRSGGYTF
. . 13 TRBJ2-7 TRBV19 TGTGCCAGTAGTGTCCGGACATCCCGCGAGCAGTACTTC CASSVRTSREQYF
. . 15 TRBJ1-2 TRBV7-9 TGTGCCAGCAGCGCAACGGACGGCGGGAACTATGGCTACACCTTC CASSATDGGNYGYTF
TRBD2 medium-sized 16 TRBJ2-1 TRBV7-3 TGTGCCAGCAGCTTAACTGTAGCGGGGGGCCACAATGAGCAGTTCTTC CASSLTVAGGHNEQFF
TRBD2 . 17 TRBJ2-2 TRBV10-3 TGTGCCATCAGTGAGTTATGGACTAGCGGGGTGACCGGGGAGCTGTTTTTT CAISELWTSGVTGELFF
. few 17 TRBJ2-7 TRBV5-6 TGTGCCAGCAGCCCCGCACCCCCGGGACACGAGGACCACGAGCAGTACTTC CASSPAPPGHEDHEQYF
. medium-sized 15 TRBJ2-5 TRBV7-3 TGTGCCAGCAGCCCAGGGCCCTGGGATTGGGAGACCCAGTACTTC CASSPGPWDWETQYF
. . 14 TRBJ1-1 TRBV18 TGTGCCAGCTCACCCAAGCTATGGTGGACTGAAGCTTTCTTT CASSPKLWWTEAFF
TRBD1 . 16 TRBJ2-1 TRBV6-4 TGTGCCAGCAGTGAGGGGCGGGCAGGGGGAAGTGATGAGCAGTTCTTC CASSEGRAGGSDEQFF
TRBD1 . 16 TRBJ1-5 TRBV4-1 TGCGCCAGCAGCCAAGAGGGACAGGGGGATAATCAGCCCCAGCATTTT CASSQEGQGDNQPQHF
. . 16 TRBJ2-7 TRBV14 TGTGCCAGCAGCGATAGTTTAGACAGGCAGACCTACGAGCAGTACTTC CASSDSLDRQTYEQYF
TRBD1 . 15 TRBJ2-1 TRBV11-3 TGTGCCAGCAGCTCCCGGGACAGCCCCTACAATGAGCAGTTCTTC CASSSRDSPYNEQFF
. . 15 TRBJ2-3 TRBV29-1 TGCAGCGTCGTCCCGGGCGGACAGTTCACAGATACGCAGTATTTT CSVVPGGQFTDTQYF
. . 15 TRBJ2-7 TRBV4-3 TGCGCCAGCAGCCAAGATCCACTGACAACCTACGAGCAGTACTTC CASSQDPLTTYEQYF
. once 13 TRBJ1-1 TRBV27 TGTGCCAGCATGCTACAGACGAACACTGAAGCTTTCTTT CASMLQTNTEAFF